This TCR beta chain was profiled in a study of T cell repertoires in cytomegalovirus infection. Study information: Public TCR beta signatures provided an indication of both CMV infection and a matching HLA type. Study conclusions and caveats: Totalled public TCR beta family frequency picked out people who carried CMV plus the relevant HLA.

This CDR3 contains 16 residues. V shed 4 bases, J shed 2 bases, and the junction held 7 bases outside the gene matches. TCRdb re-called the reads with MiXCR, one entry per CDR3 protein. The sample shows just under 500,000 distinct CDR3 sequences, roughly a third of them seen only once. Concerning this clonotype: Antigen unknown.

The origin of this receptor is a human donor in good health (CMV status not recorded). Some clones in this sample may be carry-over from other donors' samples. The J gene is TRBJ2-7, the V gene TRBV12-3 or TRBV12-4; 11 positions agree with TRBD1. The sequencing used cultured PBMCs, collected from culture after CMV antigen stimulation. The CDR3 loop is CASSSGQGGLTYEQYF. DNA for the CDR3: TGTGCCAGCAGTTCGGGACAGGGGGGACTTACCTACGAGCAGTACTTC.